This TCR beta chain originates from a study of cytomegalovirus exposure and HLA in healthy donors. The PCR made use of 60 Vbeta and 13 Jbeta primers. Sequencing used immunoSEQ multiplex PCR; TCRdb keeps in-frame clones, though not all of them. The table lists 150,000 to 180,000 clones, roughly 74% of them singletons. Broader study findings: Earlier analysis found most TCR beta V segments productive about 87% or about 30% of the time.

This CDR3 is 17 amino acids long. Germline V gene sequence: CDR1 SGHKS, CDR2 YYEKEE (reference sequence). V gave up 1 base and J gave up 5 bases; unmatched junction bases: 7. Regarding this clone: What it recognizes is unknown.

This chain links TRBV5-5 with TRBJ1-6, with TRBD1 matching 9 bases. The TCR was taken from a man in his late teens or twenties in good health and CMV-seronegative. The sequenced sample consisted of PBMCs. Written as DNA, the CDR3 is TGTGCCAGCAGCTTGAATGGGGGGACAGGGAATAATTCACCCCTCCACTTT. Translated, it gives CASSLNGGTGNNSPLHF.